The next 6 T cell receptor beta chains were all read from a single sample in a study of T cells of healthy individuals. TCRdb analysed the 5' RACE reads with MiXCR anew, one entry per CDR3 protein. The sample carries about 53,000 distinct CDR3 sequences, about 15% recorded once. The receptors shown here come from a human donor in good health.

This clonotype was seen ten or more times. V and J are TRBV20-1 and TRBJ1-2, with 10 bases lining up with TRBD1. Looked up from germline, CDR1 is DFQATT and CDR2 is SNEGSKA (reference sequence). J lost 5 bases, V lost 2 bases, and 11 bases had no gene match. The CDR3 sequence is 16 residues long. Written as DNA, the CDR3 is TGCAGTGCTAGACCTCTCCGACAGGGGGCTGAGTATGGCTACACCTTC. Encoded protein: CSARPLRQGAEYGYTF.

This clonotype was seen many times. The chain links TRBV29-1 to TRBJ2-3; the D is unclear. The germline gives CDR1 SQVTM, CDR2 ANQGSEA. V dropped 3 bases and J dropped 4 bases, with 5 bases sitting between them. The CDR3 has 11 residues. The CDR3 DNA reads TGCAGCGTTGAGGCAGCAGATACGCAGTATTTT. This encodes CSVEAADTQYF.

This clonotype was observed a handful of times. The chain combines TRBV20-1 with TRBJ2-3, with D perhaps TRBD1 (6 bases). Trimming stripped 2 bases from V and 0 bases from J, with 9 bases between. Germline V CDR1 and CDR2: DFQATT, SNEGSKA (reference sequence). The CDR3 contains 14 residues. The CDR3 reads CSARRGSSTDTQYF. CDR3 in DNA: TGCAGTGCTAGAAGGGGGTCTAGCACAGATACGCAGTATTTT.

This chain connects TRBV6-6 to TRBJ1-4; TRBD1 might be the D (6 bases). There are 15 residues in the CDR3. Looked up from germline, CDR1 is MNHNY and CDR2 is SVGAGI (reference sequence). Trimming removed 4 bases at V and 7 bases at J, with 16 bases between. CDR3 DNA sequence: TGTGCCAGCAGTTTTGGACAGTCGGGCTTTGAAAAACTGTTTTTT. Translating gives CASSFGQSGFEKLFF.

This sequence joins TRBV28 and TRBJ2-7, with TRBD2 as a possible D gene (5 bases). V was trimmed by 5 bases and J by 3 bases, leaving 11 bases between them. The CDR3 covers 13 residues. Germline V gives CDR1 MDHEN, CDR2 SYDVKM. This CDR3 reads CASSLKGVYEQYF. The CDR3 DNA reads TGTGCCAGCAGTCTAAAGGGAGTCTACGAGCAGTACTTC.

This clonotype was counted only a few times. The rearrangement links TRBV20-1 to TRBJ2-3; no reliable D call. There are 13 residues in the CDR3. Looked up from germline, CDR1 is DFQATT and CDR2 is SNEGSKA (reference sequence). V dropped 7 bases and J dropped 0 bases, with 11 bases sitting between them. In DNA, the CDR3 is TGCAGTGTAGGAAGGTTGAGCACAGATACGCAGTATTTT. Protein sequence: CSVGRLSTDTQYF.